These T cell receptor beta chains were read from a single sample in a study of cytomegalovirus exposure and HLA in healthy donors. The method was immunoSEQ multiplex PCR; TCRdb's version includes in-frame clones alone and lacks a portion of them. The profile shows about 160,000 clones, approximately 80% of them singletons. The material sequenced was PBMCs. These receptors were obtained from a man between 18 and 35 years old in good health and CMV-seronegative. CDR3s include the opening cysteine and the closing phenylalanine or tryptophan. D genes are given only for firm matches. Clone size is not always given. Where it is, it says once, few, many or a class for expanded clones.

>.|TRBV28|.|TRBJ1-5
CASSLWDIINNQPQHF
TGTGCCAGCAGTTTATGGGACATCATTAACAATCAGCCCCAGCATTTT
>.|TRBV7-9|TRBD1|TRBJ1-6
CASSWTGGDSPLHF
TGTGCCAGCAGCTGGACAGGAGGGGATTCACCCCTCCACTTT
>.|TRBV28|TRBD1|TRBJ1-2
CASSSTGGEIYGYTF
TGTGCCAGCAGTTCCACAGGGGGCGAAATCTATGGCTACACCTTC
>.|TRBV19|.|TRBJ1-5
CASSIGAGNQPQHF
TGTGCCAGTAGTATAGGGGCAGGCAATCAGCCCCAGCATTTT
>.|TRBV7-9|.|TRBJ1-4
CASSPGVGEGEKLFF
TGTGCCAGCAGCCCCGGAGTAGGGGAAGGTGAAAAACTGTTTTTT
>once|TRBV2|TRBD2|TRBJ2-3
CASSPHLAGDSTDTQYF
TGTGCCAGCAGTCCACATCTAGCGGGGGATAGCACAGATACGCAGTATTTT
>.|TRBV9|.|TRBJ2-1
CASGRGTYNEQFF
TGTGCCTCTGGGCGGGGCACCTACAATGAGCAGTTCTTC
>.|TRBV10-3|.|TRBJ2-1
CAISLERIENEQFF
TGTGCCATCTCCTTGGAGCGGATCGAGAATGAGCAGTTCTTC
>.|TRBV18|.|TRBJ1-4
CASQQGTTNEKLFF
TGTGCCAGTCAACAGGGTACAACTAATGAAAAACTGTTTTTT
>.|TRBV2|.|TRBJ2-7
CASSEGGVVFEQYF
TGTGCCAGCAGTGAAGGGGGAGTGGTTTTCGAGCAGTACTTC
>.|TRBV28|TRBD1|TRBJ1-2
CASSTDREDYRHGYTF
TGTGCCAGCAGCACGGACAGGGAGGATTATCGCCATGGCTACACCTTC
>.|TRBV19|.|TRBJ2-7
CASSILGQGPYEQYF
TGTGCCAGTAGTATACTGGGACAAGGTCCCTACGAGCAGTACTTC
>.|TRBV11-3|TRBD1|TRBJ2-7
CASSLEQGFEQYF
TGTGCCAGCAGCTTAGAACAGGGGTTCGAGCAGTACTTC
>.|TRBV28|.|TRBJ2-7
CASSSLGGGEQYF
TGTGCCAGCAGTTCCCTGGGGGGTGGGGAGCAGTACTTC
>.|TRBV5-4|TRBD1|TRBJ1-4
CASSDNRGAEGKLFF
TGTGCCAGCAGCGATAACAGGGGGGCAGAGGGAAAACTGTTTTTT
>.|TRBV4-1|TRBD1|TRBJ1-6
CASSHAPRTGRNSPLHF
TGCGCCAGCAGCCACGCACCTAGGACAGGGCGTAATTCACCCCTCCACTTT
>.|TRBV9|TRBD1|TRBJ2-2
CASSVDPRTGGTGELFF
TGTGCCAGCAGCGTAGATCCAAGGACAGGGGGCACCGGGGAGCTGTTTTTT
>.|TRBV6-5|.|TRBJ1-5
CASSYKGFSNQPQHF
TGTGCCAGCAGTTATAAGGGGTTTAGCAATCAGCCCCAGCATTTT
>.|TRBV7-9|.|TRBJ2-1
CASSPTQGSYNEQFF
TGTGCCAGCAGTCCAACTCAGGGCTCCTACAATGAGCAGTTCTTC
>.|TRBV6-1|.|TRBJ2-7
CASSEGVGAFDEQYF
TGTGCCAGCAGTGAAGGGGTAGGAGCCTTTGACGAGCAGTACTTC
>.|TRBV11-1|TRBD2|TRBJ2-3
CASRLTSGSSTDTQYF
TGTGCCAGCAGACTTACTAGCGGATCTAGCACAGATACGCAGTATTTT
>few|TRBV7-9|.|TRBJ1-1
CASSPGVGMNTEAFF
TGTGCCAGCAGCCCAGGGGTCGGGATGAACACTGAAGCTTTCTTT